This T cell receptor beta chain comes out of a study of blood T cell repertoires in COVID-19. Method: immunoSEQ multiplex PCR; TCRdb's copy keeps in-frame clones and lacks some. The sample lists under 250,000 clones; about 83% were seen once. Material for sequencing was peripheral blood. This clonotype originated in a woman aged 45 to 65 with active or convalescent COVID-19.

This chain's CDR3 is CASSLTGATDTQYF. The CDR3 coding sequence is TGTGCCAGCAGTTTAACGGGAGCCACAGATACGCAGTATTTT. V is TRBV27 and J is TRBJ2-3; D possibly corresponds to TRBD2 (6 bases). The CDR3 sequence is 14 residues long. V was pared by 2 bases and J by 2 bases, with 8 bases between. CDR1 and CDR2 from the germline V gene are MNHEY and SMNVEV (reference sequence).